Below, one T cell receptor beta chain is given with its context. No antigen is known for it. Nothing much larger sits one base from this clone, and base qualities are not available. The data were taken from a study of blood T cell repertoires in COVID-19 (dated by TCRdb to the early 2020s). Looking at the study overall: Samples from collaborators originated in the United States, Italy and Spain and spanned both the acute and convalescent phases of COVID-19. Where available, HLA class I and class II types were obtained from metadata supplied by the sample provider rather than from assay-based typing. The prospective study material was composed of cDNA or gDNA derived from T cells, B-cell-depleted T cells, or PBMCs. The sample metadata nearly always contained a de-identified subject ID, COVID-19 status, age in years and sex. The samples were drawn from two sources: the first 160 participants of the ongoing ImmuneRACE study, and 1,254 subjects contributed by 6 global collaborators. Deeply sampled blood TCRbeta repertoires from subjects exposed to, actively infected with, or recovered from COVID-19 were included in the dataset. The repertoires were released in a freely available public database meant as a resource for research on the immune response to SARS-CoV-2. The research as a whole found: How much clinical and demographic metadata was included differed by source and by participant, and the metadata was provided uncurated.

At the junction V is shortened by 3 bases and J by 7 bases, with 19 bases in between. The CDR3 holds 15 amino acids from the cysteine to the phenylalanine. The CDR3 DNA has 45 bases and is translated from base 1. Via the germline V gene (reference sequence), CDR1 is DFQATT and CDR2 SNEGSKA. TCRbeta CDR3 regions were amplified from genomic DNA by means of the immunoSEQ Assay, a bias-controlled multiplex PCR. Concerning the study's data processing: Nucleated cell counts per sample were estimated from amplification of reference gene primers within the assay. To quantify the absolute abundance of each unique TCRbeta CDR3 rearrangement, sequence reads were collapsed and filtered. For each sample, productive Simpson clonality was calculated by taking the square root of Simpson's diversity index across productive rearrangements. Entries here come from immuneACCESS through TCRdb and include only in-frame sequences with V and J called. Some clones fail to appear in such tables; in the studies checked, an unresolved V gene covers under half of the shortfall, and the cause of the remainder is unknown. Clone size and the V and J calls come from that table; the DNA yielded D and trimming. This sample holds under 200,000 clones; around 81% were observed only once. About 8.8% of the sample rests with the top ten.

One collaborating source in Seattle enrolled patients while the patients were actively infected and followed the patients over time throughout the course of disease. The collaborating institutions used their own protocols to collect whole blood in K2EDTA tubes. For TCRbeta analysis, collaborators shipped samples in one of three forms: frozen whole blood, isolated PBMCs, or DNA extracted from either of those sample types. This clonotype was obtained from a woman at least 80 years old with COVID-19, enrolled during active disease. Sequenced input: peripheral blood. The chain joins TRBV20-1 to TRBJ1-5, with TRBD1 perhaps the D gene, on 5 matching bases. The nucleotide sequence reads TGCAGTGCTAGTTCGATGGGGGGAGGCGGACAGCCCCAGCATTTT. This yields the protein CSASSMGGGGQPQHF.